Listed below are T cell receptor beta chains from one sample, sequenced in a study of PD-1 blockade in classical Hodgkin lymphoma. Repertoires were generated with immunoSEQ multiplex PCR, while TCRdb's copy carries only in-frame clones and drops some. The sample consists of tens of thousands of clones, roughly 80% of them appearing once. The material was peripheral blood mononuclear cells (PBMCs), obtained before the second cycle of nivolumab. These receptors all stem from a human donor with classical Hodgkin lymphoma. The CDR3 runs from the conserved cysteine through the conserved F or W. The D gene is left open where the match is weak. A row's size may be missing; if present it is once, few, many or a size class.

j_gene: TRBJ1-6
v_gene: TRBV5-4
d_gene: TRBD1
abundance: -
CDR3aa: CASSLGQGTRNSPLHF
CDR3nt: TGTGCCAGCAGCTTGGGACAGGGGACGAGGAATTCACCCCTCCACTTT

j_gene: TRBJ2-5
v_gene: TRBV7-6
d_gene: -
abundance: once
CDR3aa: CASSPLYQETQYF
CDR3nt: TGTGCCAGCAGCCCCTTGTACCAAGAGACCCAGTACTTC

j_gene: TRBJ2-2
v_gene: TRBV11-2
d_gene: -
abundance: -
CDR3aa: CASSRGTRGTGELFF
CDR3nt: TGTGCCAGCAGCAGAGGGACGAGGGGGACCGGGGAGCTGTTTTTT

j_gene: TRBJ1-5
v_gene: TRBV19
d_gene: TRBD1
abundance: -
CDR3aa: CASKGQRNQPQHF
CDR3nt: TGTGCCAGTAAGGGACAGCGCAATCAGCCCCAGCATTTT

j_gene: TRBJ2-1
v_gene: TRBV5-4
d_gene: -
abundance: -
CDR3aa: CASSLAQGRNEQFF
CDR3nt: TGTGCCAGCAGCTTGGCACAGGGCCGCAATGAGCAGTTCTTC

j_gene: TRBJ2-2
v_gene: TRBV5-1
d_gene: -
abundance: once
CDR3aa: CASSRVGGNTGELFF
CDR3nt: TGCGCCAGCAGCAGAGTAGGGGGAAACACCGGGGAGCTGTTTTTT

j_gene: TRBJ1-6
v_gene: TRBV5-1
d_gene: -
abundance: few
CDR3aa: CASSLETLNGSPLHF
CDR3nt: TGCGCCAGCAGCTTGGAAACCCTTAATGGGTCACCCCTCCACTTT

j_gene: TRBJ1-6
v_gene: TRBV6-1
d_gene: -
abundance: -
CDR3aa: CASSERRGSYNSPLHF
CDR3nt: TGTGCCAGCAGTGAACGGAGGGGCTCCTATAATTCACCCCTCCACTTT

j_gene: TRBJ2-5
v_gene: TRBV27
d_gene: TRBD1
abundance: -
CDR3aa: CATRTGESGTQYF
CDR3nt: TGTGCCACCCGGACAGGGGAGAGCGGGACCCAGTACTTC

j_gene: TRBJ2-3
v_gene: TRBV4-3
d_gene: -
abundance: -
CDR3aa: CASSPQPGATDTQYF
CDR3nt: TGCGCCAGCAGCCCACAGCCCGGAGCGACAGATACGCAGTATTTT

j_gene: TRBJ2-1
v_gene: TRBV6-5
d_gene: TRBD2
abundance: -
CDR3aa: CASIEKGRGAREQFF
CDR3nt: TGTGCCAGCATCGAAAAGGGGCGGGGGGCCCGTGAGCAGTTCTTC

j_gene: TRBJ1-5
v_gene: TRBV27
d_gene: -
abundance: -
CDR3aa: CASSLFGSGQPQHF
CDR3nt: TGTGCCAGCAGTTTATTCGGTTCAGGCCAGCCCCAGCATTTT

j_gene: TRBJ2-2
v_gene: TRBV5-4
d_gene: TRBD1
abundance: once
CDR3aa: CASSFSDRGDGGELFF
CDR3nt: TGTGCCAGCAGCTTCTCAGACAGGGGAGACGGCGGGGAGCTGTTTTTT

j_gene: TRBJ2-7
v_gene: TRBV6-5
d_gene: TRBD2
abundance: once
CDR3aa: CASMNLAGGAYEQYF
CDR3nt: TGTGCCAGCATGAATTTAGCGGGGGGGGCCTACGAGCAGTACTTC

j_gene: TRBJ2-1
v_gene: TRBV5-4
d_gene: -
abundance: -
CDR3aa: CASSPPGLDEQFF
CDR3nt: TGTGCCAGCAGCCCCCCAGGTCTCGATGAGCAGTTCTTC

j_gene: TRBJ2-2
v_gene: TRBV7-9
d_gene: TRBD1
abundance: -
CDR3aa: CASSRDRATGELFF
CDR3nt: TGTGCCAGCAGCCGTGACAGGGCCACCGGGGAGCTGTTTTTT

j_gene: TRBJ1-2
v_gene: TRBV7-2
d_gene: -
abundance: -
CDR3aa: CASTRVGGSGYTF
CDR3nt: TGTGCCAGCACTCGAGTCGGGGGCTCTGGCTACACCTTC

j_gene: TRBJ2-7
v_gene: TRBV6-6
d_gene: -
abundance: -
CDR3aa: CASSYRGVYEQYF
CDR3nt: TGTGCCAGCAGTTACAGGGGCGTCTACGAGCAGTACTTC

j_gene: TRBJ2-2
v_gene: TRBV19
d_gene: TRBD1
abundance: once
CDR3aa: CASSTGTGLNTGELFF
CDR3nt: TGTGCCAGTAGTACCGGGACAGGGTTAAACACCGGGGAGCTGTTTTTT

j_gene: TRBJ2-7
v_gene: TRBV30
d_gene: -
abundance: -
CDR3aa: CAWSYVGVIPSYEQYF
CDR3nt: TGTGCCTGGAGCTACGTTGGAGTCATCCCCTCCTACGAGCAGTACTTC

j_gene: TRBJ1-3
v_gene: TRBV5-1
d_gene: -
abundance: -
CDR3aa: CASSSTGQLGNTIYF
CDR3nt: TGCGCCAGCAGCTCAACTGGACAGTTGGGAAACACCATATATTTT

j_gene: TRBJ2-1
v_gene: TRBV11-3
d_gene: TRBD2
abundance: -
CDR3aa: CASSLNSGAYNEQFF
CDR3nt: TGTGCCAGCAGCTTGAATAGCGGGGCTTACAATGAGCAGTTCTTC

j_gene: TRBJ2-2
v_gene: TRBV4-3
d_gene: -
abundance: -
CDR3aa: CASRQGTMNTGELFF
CDR3nt: TGCGCCAGCCGCCAAGGGACAATGAACACCGGGGAGCTGTTTTTT

j_gene: TRBJ2-1
v_gene: TRBV30
d_gene: -
abundance: -
CDR3aa: CAWMLGRVEQFF
CDR3nt: TGTGCCTGGATGTTGGGGCGCGTTGAGCAGTTCTTC

j_gene: TRBJ2-7
v_gene: TRBV18
d_gene: TRBD1
abundance: -
CDR3aa: CASSTGGTGVEGLYEQYF
CDR3nt: TGTGCCAGCTCAACTGGAGGGACAGGGGTCGAGGGCCTCTACGAGCAGTACTTC

j_gene: TRBJ2-2
v_gene: TRBV4-1
d_gene: -
abundance: -
CDR3aa: CASSQDPGRANTGELFF
CDR3nt: TGCGCCAGCAGCCAAGACCCGGGACGGGCGAACACCGGGGAGCTGTTTTTT